The 14 T cell receptor beta chains below all came from one sample that was sequenced in a study of cytomegalovirus exposure and HLA in healthy donors listed by TCRdb under 2017. The library was produced with the immunoSEQ multiplex PCR assay. For the multiplex PCR, a mixture combining 60 forward primers for TCR Vbeta segments and 13 reverse primers for TCR Jbeta segments was used. TCRdb's version of the immuneACCESS table is confined to in-frame rearrangements and falls short of the full clone set. An unresolved V gene accounts for under half of the shortfall where checked; the remainder is of unknown origin. The sample data list around 80,000 clones, and over 60% of these were observed just once. In total, the top ten clones hold 4% to 4.5% of the sample. Sequencing was carried out using PBMCs. The receptors were sampled from a male donor in good health and CMV-seropositive.

This clone was counted only a few times. This chain joins TRBV30 and TRBJ2-1, with TRBD2 matching over 8 bases. Per the germline V gene, CDR1 is GTSNPN and CDR2 is SVGIG (reference sequence). There are 14 residues in the CDR3. V trimming: 1 base; J trimming: 4 bases; junction bases outside the gene matches: 3. CDR3 bases: TGTGCCTGGAGTGCTAGCGGGTCTTACAATGAGCAGTTCTTC. Protein: CAWSASGSYNEQFF.

This chain links TRBV14 with TRBJ2-1; 7 positions match TRBD1. Unmatched junction bases numbered 1, after V lost 0 bases and J lost 2 bases. Germline assignment: CDR1 SGHDN and CDR2 FVKESK. The length of the CDR3 is 15 residues. In nucleotides, the CDR3 is TGTGCCAGCAGCCAAGAGGGGACAGCCTACAATGAGCAGTTCTTC. It is translated as CASSQEGTAYNEQFF.

The chain recombines TRBV30 with TRBJ2-1, with D perhaps TRBD1 (6 bases). V lost 4 bases, J lost 0 bases, and 10 bases lay in between. This CDR3 is 14 amino acids long. Per the germline V gene, CDR1 is GTSNPN and CDR2 is SVGIG (reference sequence). The CDR3 loop is CAWNWGPSYNEQFF. The CDR3 coding sequence is TGTGCCTGGAATTGGGGGCCCTCCTACAATGAGCAGTTCTTC.

This clone was counted only a few times. The chain employs TRBV2 and TRBJ2-6, with 8 bases identical to TRBD1. The J segment lost 4 bases and the V segment lost 6 bases, leaving 5 bases of the junction unmatched. The germline CDR1 and CDR2 sequences are SNHLY and FYNNEI. The CDR3 runs 15 residues. The CDR3 region has the DNA TGTGCCAGCAGAACCAGGGGGCAGGGGGCCAACGTCCTGACTTTC. Translating it yields CASRTRGQGANVLTF.

This chain links TRBV5-5 with TRBJ2-2; 9 bases align to TRBD2. This CDR3 contains 15 residues. The germline V gene has CDR1 SGHKS and CDR2 YYEKEE (reference sequence). Trimming removed 4 bases from V and 7 bases from J; junction bases left unmatched: 8. CDR3 in DNA: TGTGCCAGCAGCGCGACGGGACTAGCAAACGGGGAGCTGTTTTTT. It yields the protein CASSATGLANGELFF.

The J gene is TRBJ2-1, the V gene TRBV19; weak D call: TRBD2 (5 bases). The CDR3 has 15 residues. The ends were cut back, 3 bases at V and 2 bases at J, with 11 bases in the middle. Germline lookup yields CDR1 LNHDA and CDR2 SQIVND (reference sequence). The CDR3 DNA is TGTGCCAGTAGTATCGGGCTAGCACCCTACAATGAGCAGTTCTTC. Its protein product is CASSIGLAPYNEQFF.

V and J are TRBV19 and TRBJ1-1, with D uncertain. Trimming pared 5 bases from V and 6 bases from J, leaving 13 bases between. The CDR3 has 13 residues. Per germline, CDR1 LNHDA and CDR2 SQIVND (reference sequence). In nucleotides, the CDR3 is TGTGCCAGTAGTCCCAACCCCGACTCTGAAGCTTTCTTT. Its translation is CASSPNPDSEAFF.

This clone was picked up one time. The rearrangement joins TRBV27 to TRBJ1-2; D is possibly TRBD1 (6 bases). V lost 5 bases and J 8 bases, leaving 12 bases between the germline ends. Germline CDR1 MNHEY, CDR2 SMNVEV (reference sequence). This CDR3 region has 12 residues. The CDR3, as DNA: TGTGCCAGCAGTCGCTCAGGGGACGGCTACACCTTC. It yields the protein CASSRSGDGYTF.

The V call is TRBV6-5, the J call TRBJ1-2; TRBD1 is a possible D gene (6 bases). Trimming stripped 2 bases from V and 4 bases from J, with 17 bases between. From germline, CDR1 is MNHEY and CDR2 SVGAGI. CDR3 length: 16 residues. The CDR3: CASSYPEGAGAYGYTF. The DNA of the CDR3 is TGTGCCAGCAGTTACCCCGAAGGAGCAGGGGCCTATGGCTACACCTTC.

This clone was detected a few times. The rearrangement uses TRBV11-3 and TRBJ2-2; the D gene is possibly TRBD1 (6 bases). V lost 5 bases, J lost 4 bases, and 17 bases lay in between. The CDR3 has 16 residues. Looked up from germline, CDR1 is SGHNT and CDR2 is YENEEA. This CDR3 reads CASSHLSGVGTGELFF. The DNA for the CDR3 is TGTGCCAGCAGCCACTTATCAGGGGTTGGCACCGGGGAGCTGTTTTTT.

The J gene is TRBJ2-7, the V gene TRBV6-1, with 9 bases identical to TRBD1. This CDR3 spans 15 amino acids. V lost 6 bases and J lost 0; bases outside the gene matches: 6. The germline gives CDR1 MNHNS, CDR2 SASEGT. CDR3 protein: CASRVTGGTSYEQYF. CDR3 in DNA: TGTGCCAGCAGGGTGACAGGGGGAACCTCCTACGAGCAGTACTTC.

This clone showed up just a few times. The chain employs TRBV9 and TRBJ1-4; D call uncertain. This CDR3 contains 15 residues. With 0 bases removed from V and 0 bases from J, the gap between germline ends came to 6 bases. The germline V gene encodes CDR1 SGDLS and CDR2 YYNGEE. The CDR3 reads CASSVGQSTNEKLFF. In DNA, the CDR3 is TGTGCCAGCAGCGTAGGGCAGTCAACTAATGAAAAACTGTTTTTT.

This clone was detected once. The J gene is TRBJ2-7, the V gene TRBV7-2; the D gene is possibly TRBD1 (5 bases). The length of the CDR3 is 14 residues. The V gene lost 5 bases and the J gene lost 3 bases, with 14 bases spanning the gap. Germline V CDR1 and CDR2: SGHTA, FQGNSA. The CDR3 DNA reads as TGTGCCAGCAGCCCGCAGACAGAGAGCTACGAGCAGTACTTC. Its protein product is CASSPQTESYEQYF.

Of note for this clone: The junction differs from germline at one of its ends, possibly a read error. Other nucleotide sequences from this sample produce the same CDR3. The chain links TRBV28 to TRBJ2-3; 9 bases map to TRBD2. Germline V lookup: CDR1 MDHEN, CDR2 SYDVKM. This CDR3 comprises 16 residues. CDR3 nucleotide sequence: TGTGCCAGCAGTGATTTTAGCGGGAGAAATAGAGATACACAGTATTTT. It is translated as CASSDFSGRNRDTQYF.